This T cell receptor (beta chain) appears in the sequencing data of a study of cytomegalovirus exposure and HLA in healthy donors. Findings and caveats of the study: Most sequenced TCRs were rare (though some public TCRs occurred in many donors).

The CDR3 runs 16 residues. The V and J ends lost 4 bases and 5 bases, in that order; junction bases with no gene match: 13. Germline V gives CDR1 KGHSH, CDR2 LQKENI. TCRdb keeps only in-frame clones here, not all; method: immunoSEQ multiplex PCR. The repertoire holds about 330,000 clones, with roughly 88% as singletons. This clone has only a few counts. What it binds is not known. This TCR came from a woman between 18 and 29 years old in good health and CMV-seronegative. The sequencing input was PBMCs. The V call is TRBV18, the J call TRBJ1-2, with TRBD1 identical over 7 bases. The CDR3: CASSLRGTVSLYGYTF. Written as DNA, the CDR3 is TGTGCCAGCTCACTTCGAGGGACAGTAAGCCTTTATGGCTACACCTTC. Full variable domain (missing parts from reference TRBV18 and TRBJ1-2): NAGVMQNPRHLVRRRGQEARLRCSPMKGHSHVYWYRQLPEEGLKFMVYLQKENIIDESGMPKERFSAEFPKEGPSILRIQQVVRGDSAAYFCASSLRGTVSLYGYTFGSGTRLTVV.